This T cell receptor (beta chain) was captured in a study of T cells in localized non-small cell lung cancer. Clones were read by immunoSEQ multiplex PCR, and TCRdb kept only the in-frame ones, dropping some. The sample has roughly 30,000 clones, roughly 90% seen once. Findings and caveats of the study: A raised T cell density in blood coincided with lengthier overall survival. Multi-region tumor sequencing was not done, so intratumor heterogeneity could not be excluded.

This clone was recorded only once. The antigen is not known. V was clipped by 0 bases and J by 2 bases; unmatched bases: 3. Germline values: CDR1 MNHEY, CDR2 SVGAGI. The CDR3 length is 15 residues. The input for sequencing was peripheral blood, taken before any cancer treatment. The rearrangement joins TRBV6-5 to TRBJ2-7, with TRBD1 identical over 8 bases. This TCR was recovered from a woman aged 35-75 years with stage I lung adenocarcinoma. The CDR3 region is CASSYSMDRAYEQYF. CDR3 nucleotide sequence: TGTGCCAGCAGTTACTCTATGGACAGGGCCTACGAGCAGTACTTC.